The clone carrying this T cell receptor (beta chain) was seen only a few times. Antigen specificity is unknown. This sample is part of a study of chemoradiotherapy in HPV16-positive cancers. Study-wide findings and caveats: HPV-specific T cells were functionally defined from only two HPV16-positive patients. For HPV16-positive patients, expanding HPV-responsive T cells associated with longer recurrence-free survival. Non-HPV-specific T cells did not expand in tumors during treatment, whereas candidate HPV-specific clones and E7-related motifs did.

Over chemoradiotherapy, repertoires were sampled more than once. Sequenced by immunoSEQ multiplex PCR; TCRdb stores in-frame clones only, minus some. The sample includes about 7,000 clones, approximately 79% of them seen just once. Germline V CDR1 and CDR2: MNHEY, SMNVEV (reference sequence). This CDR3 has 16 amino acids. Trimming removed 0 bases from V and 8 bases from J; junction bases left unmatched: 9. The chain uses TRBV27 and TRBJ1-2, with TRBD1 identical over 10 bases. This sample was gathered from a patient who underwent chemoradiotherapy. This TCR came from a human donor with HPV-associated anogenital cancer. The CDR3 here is CASSLSVGTGARGYTF. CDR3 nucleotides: TGTGCCAGCAGTTTATCTGTCGGGACAGGGGCCAGGGGCTACACCTTC.